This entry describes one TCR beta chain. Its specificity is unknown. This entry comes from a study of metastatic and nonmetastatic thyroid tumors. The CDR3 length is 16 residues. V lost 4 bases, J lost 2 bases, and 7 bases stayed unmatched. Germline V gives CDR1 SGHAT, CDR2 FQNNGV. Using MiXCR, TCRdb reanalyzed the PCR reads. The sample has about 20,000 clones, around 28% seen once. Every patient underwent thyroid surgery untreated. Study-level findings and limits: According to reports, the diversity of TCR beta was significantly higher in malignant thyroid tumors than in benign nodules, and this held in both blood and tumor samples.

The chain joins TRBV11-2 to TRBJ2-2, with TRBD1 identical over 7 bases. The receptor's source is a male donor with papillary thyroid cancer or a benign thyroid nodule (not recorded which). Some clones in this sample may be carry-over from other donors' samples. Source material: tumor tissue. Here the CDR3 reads CASSSGQLINTGELFF. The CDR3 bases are TGTGCCAGCAGCTCGGGACAGCTAATAAACACCGGGGAGCTGTTTTTT.